The next 3 T cell receptor delta chains were all read from a single sample in a study of gammadelta T cells in human blood. TCRdb reapplied CATT to the RT-PCR reads. Here the sample spans 700 or so delta-chain clones, approximately 20% being singletons. The specimen sequenced was Vgamma9Vdelta2 gamma-delta T cells from fetal blood. The receptors were sampled from a human fetus.

About this clone itself: Germline is not matched at one junction end, which may reflect a read error. The chain carries TRDV2 and TRDJ3; 11 nucleotides line up with TRDD3. Germline loops: CDR1 GEAIGNYY, CDR2 EKD. The CDR3 is 18 amino acids. The CDR3 DNA reads TGTGCCTGTGACACTGGGGGATACGCCTGCTGGGACACCCGACAGATGTTCTTC. Translating gives CACDTGGYACWDTRQMFF.

This clone is large within its sample. The genes are TRDV2 and TRDJ2, with 8 bases fitting TRDD3. V lost 3 bases, J lost 0 bases, and 8 bases stayed unmatched. The CDR3 sequence is 17 residues long. CDR1 is GEAIGNYY, CDR2 EKD, per germline. Here the CDR3 DNA reads TGTGCCTGTGACCCAGTACTGGGGGCAGCTTTGACAGCACAACTCTTCTTT. Protein sequence: CACDPVLGAALTAQLFF.

This clone is labeled large. The chain uses TRDV2 and TRDJ3; TRDD3 matches at 9 bases. Losses at the gene ends were 2 bases for V and 1 base for J; bases not matched to a gene: 2. In germline, CDR1 is GEAIGNYY, CDR2 EKD. The length of the CDR3 is 17 residues. The DNA for the CDR3 is TGTGCCTGTGACAGTACTGGGGGATCCTGGGACACCCGACAGATGTTTTTC. Translation gives CACDSTGGSWDTRQMFF.